Below are 20 T cell receptor beta chains sequenced from a single sample in a study of identical twins. Via MiXCR, TCRdb re-called the 5' RACE reads, giving one row per CDR3 protein. The sample records about 450,000 distinct CDR3 sequences, around 18% being singletons. Material: naive T cells sorted from blood. The receptors were sampled from a man aged 45 to 65 in good health.

The rearrangement links TRBV12-3 or TRBV12-4 to TRBJ2-7; D uncertain. CDR3 length: 15 amino acids. Trimming pared 5 bases from V and 0 bases from J, leaving 14 bases between. The CDR3 region has the DNA TGTGCCAGCAGTGAATACCAGGTTCTCTCCTACGAGCAGTACTTC. It translates to CASSEYQVLSYEQYF.

This clonotype has a handful of counts. The chain employs TRBV27 and TRBJ2-7; 11 positions match TRBD2. In germline, CDR1 is MNHEY, CDR2 SMNVEV (reference sequence). The CDR3 consists of 14 residues. Trimming cost V 6 bases and J 4 bases; bases outside gene matches: 5. The CDR3 bases are TGTGCCAGCAGCCCGACTAGCGGGAAATACGAGCAGTACTTC. Protein: CASSPTSGKYEQYF.

In this sample, this clonotype turned up many times. This CDR3 reads CSAEGLAQYNEQFF. In DNA, the CDR3 is TGCAGTGCAGAGGGACTAGCCCAATACAATGAGCAGTTCTTC. The J gene is TRBJ2-1, the V gene TRBV20-1, with 9 bases lining up with TRBD2. The CDR3 covers 14 residues. CDR1 and CDR2 from the germline V gene are DFQATT and SNEGSKA (reference sequence). The V segment lost 6 bases and the J segment 4 bases; nucleotides outside the gene matches: 7.

There are a few counts of this clonotype. V usage is TRBV5-1 and J usage is TRBJ2-2; no clear D. With 0 bases removed from V and 1 base from J, the gap between germline ends came to 7 bases. The CDR3 extends over 15 amino acids. CDR1 and CDR2 (germline): SGHRS, YFSETQ. The CDR3 coding sequence is TGCGCCAGCAGCTTGGATAGGATGAACACCGGGGAGCTGTTTTTT. This gives the protein CASSLDRMNTGELFF.

CDR3: CASSLAWMPYEQYF. CDR3 DNA: TGTGCCAGCAGCTTAGCGTGGATGCCCTACGAGCAGTACTTC. This rearrangement joins TRBV7-2 to TRBJ2-7, with D hard to call. Germline V gene sequence: CDR1 SGHTA, CDR2 FQGNSA. The CDR3 is 14 residues long. Trimming left V 0 bases short and J 2 bases short, with 8 bases between.

This clonotype was found a few times. The chain joins TRBV20-1 to TRBJ1-4; tentatively, D is TRBD1 (5 bases). This CDR3 is 15 amino acids long. The V end was cut by 2 bases, the J end by 7 bases, with 17 bases between. CDR1 and CDR2 (germline): DFQATT, SNEGSKA (reference sequence). The CDR3 here is CSARSDRMGAEKLFF. The CDR3 DNA reads as TGCAGTGCTAGATCCGACAGAATGGGTGCTGAAAAACTGTTTTTT.

This clonotype was seen more than once but under ten times. This CDR3 reads CASSPDRGRLYTEAFF. In DNA form, the CDR3 reads TGTGCCAGCTCACCGGACAGGGGGCGATTGTACACTGAAGCTTTCTTT. The chain has TRBV18 and TRBJ1-1, with 11 bases that match TRBD1. CDR3 length: 16 residues. J lost 3 bases, V lost 3 bases, and 6 bases had no gene match. Germline-derived CDR1 and CDR2 are KGHSH and LQKENI.

The table lists this clonotype with many counts. V and J are TRBV7-3 and TRBJ1-2; TRBD1 might be the D (6 bases). The V end lost 5 bases, the J end lost 7 bases, and 20 bases lay between the germline ends. This CDR3 has 15 residues. Germline V gene data show CDR1 as SGHTA and CDR2 as FQGTGA. The CDR3, as DNA: TGTGCCAGCAGCCATAGACCGGGACACCTTAGTGGCTACACCTTC. Translating gives CASSHRPGHLSGYTF.

This clonotype was seen at least ten times. This chain uses TRBV11-3 with TRBJ2-7; the D is unclear. The CDR3 covers 13 residues. Germline V gene data show CDR1 as SGHNT and CDR2 as YENEEA. V was shortened by 1 base and J by 3 bases, with 7 bases between the two germline ends. CDR3 region: CASSLAINYEQYF. CDR3 DNA sequence: TGTGCCAGCAGCTTAGCCATTAACTACGAGCAGTACTTC.

This clonotype was detected many times. The chain couples TRBV6-5 to TRBJ2-7; 9 nucleotides agree with TRBD2. Trimming at V came to 4 bases and at J to 1 base, leaving 5 bases not matched to a gene. Germline CDR1 is MNHEY and CDR2 is SVGAGI. The CDR3 covers 15 residues. CDR3 in DNA: TGTGCCAGCAGTTTTACTAGCGGGCCTTCCTACGAGCAGTACTTC. This sequence encodes CASSFTSGPSYEQYF.

This clonotype has only a few counts. The CDR3 sequence is CASSYKVQGITYEQYF. The CDR3 nucleotides read TGTGCCAGCAGTTACAAGGTCCAGGGGATTACCTACGAGCAGTACTTC. This chain links TRBV6-2 or TRBV6-3 with TRBJ2-7; perhaps TRBD1 as D (6 bases). Germline V gives CDR1 MNHEY, CDR2 SVGEGT. The ends were cut back, 2 bases at V and 2 bases at J, with 16 bases in the middle. This CDR3 region has 16 residues.

In its sample, this clonotype was seen many times. V and J are TRBV5-6 and TRBJ2-1; TRBD1 matches at 11 bases. The CDR3 spans 15 residues. In germline, CDR1 is SGHDT, CDR2 YYEEEE. With 3 bases clipped from V and 4 bases from J, the junction kept 3 bases outside the gene matches. The CDR3 DNA sequence: TGTGCCAGCAGCTGGGGACAGGGGGTGTACAATGAGCAGTTCTTC. Translated, it gives CASSWGQGVYNEQFF. The complete variable domain, with remaining parts taken from reference TRBV5-6 and TRBJ2-1, reads DAGVTQSPTHLIKTRGQQVTLRCSPKSGHDTVSWYQQALGQGPQFIFQYYEEEERQRGNFPDRFSGHQFPNYSSELNVNALLLGDSALYLCASSWGQGVYNEQFFGPGTRLTVL.

The chain employs TRBV6-1 and TRBJ2-1; D is uncertain. Germline CDR1 and CDR2: MNHNS and SASEGT. The CDR3 is 13 residues long. V shed 4 bases and J shed 9 bases, with 13 bases lying between them. The CDR3 DNA reads TGTGCCAGCAGTGCTGACTTTATAGGTGAGCAGTTCTTC. Protein: CASSADFIGEQFF.

Only one count was recorded for this clonotype. The chain carries TRBV20-1 and TRBJ2-1; TRBD2 matches at 12 bases. The junction had 6 bases not matched to a gene; V was cut back by 3 bases and J by 3 bases. The CDR3 covers 16 residues. Germline assignment: CDR1 DFQATT and CDR2 SNEGSKA (reference sequence). The CDR3 region is CSASSSSGGGYNEQFF. The CDR3, as DNA: TGCAGTGCTAGTAGTTCTAGCGGGGGGGGCTACAATGAGCAGTTCTTC.

The chain joins TRBV20-1 to TRBJ2-1; D might be TRBD1 (6 bases). The CDR3 runs 15 residues. The V end was cut by 2 bases, the J end by 2 bases, with 13 bases between. Germline CDR1 and CDR2: DFQATT and SNEGSKA (reference sequence). The CDR3 spells CSARTGRGAYNEQFF. The CDR3, as DNA: TGCAGTGCTAGAACCGGCAGGGGAGCCTACAATGAGCAGTTCTTC.

The CDR3 spells CASSFGGPGADTQYF. CDR3 in DNA: TGTGCCAGCAGTTTCGGAGGCCCTGGGGCAGATACGCAGTATTTT. V gene TRBV27 combines with J gene TRBJ2-3; possibly TRBD2 for D (5 bases). This CDR3 is 15 amino acids long. V was clipped by 3 bases and J by 4 bases, with 14 bases between them. Germline V gene lookup returns CDR1 MNHEY and CDR2 SMNVEV (reference sequence).

This clonotype has at least ten counts. This chain connects TRBV5-1 to TRBJ2-2; no clear D. V was trimmed by 1 base and J by 5 bases, leaving 12 bases between them. The CDR3 is 15 residues long. Germline CDR1 is SGHRS and CDR2 is YFSETQ. The CDR3 DNA sequence: TGCGCCAGCAGCTTGCGAGTATCGGAGACCGGGGAGCTGTTTTTT. Protein product: CASSLRVSETGELFF.

About this clonotype: A much bigger clone sits one base away, suggesting this may be a read error. The rearrangement joins TRBV5-6 to TRBJ2-2; maybe TRBD1 (5 bases). Germline V gene lookup returns CDR1 SGHDT and CDR2 YYEEEE. This CDR3 comprises 14 residues. Trimming stripped 4 bases from V and 1 base from J, with 8 bases between. The CDR3 loop is CASSPTENTGELFF. The CDR3 bases are TGTGCCAGCAGCCCGACAGAGAACACCGGGGAGCTGTTTTTT. Full variable domain (outside the CDR3, taken from reference TRBV5-6 and TRBJ2-2): DAGVTQSPTHLIKTRGQQVTLRCSPKSGHDTVSWYQQALGQGPQFIFQYYEEEERQRGNFPDRFSGHQFPNYSSELNVNALLLGDSALYLCASSPTENTGELFFGEGSRLTVL.

This sequence joins TRBV7-9 and TRBJ2-5; 8 bases agree with TRBD2. Germline loops: CDR1 SEHNR, CDR2 FQNEAQ (reference sequence). The V gene end was trimmed by 5 bases and the J gene end by 4 bases; junction bases not matched to a gene: 9. CDR3 size: 15 residues. CDR3 region: CASSQAGAGGETQYF. CDR3 nucleotides: TGTGCCAGCAGCCAAGCGGGAGCGGGTGGAGAGACCCAGTACTTC. The complete variable domain, with remaining parts taken from reference TRBV7-9 and TRBJ2-5, reads DTGVSQNPRHKITKRGQNVTFRCDPISEHNRLYWYRQTLGQGPEFLTYFQNEAQLEKSRLLSDRFSAERPKGSFSTLEIQRTEQGDSAMYLCASSQAGAGGETQYFGPGTRLLVL.

This clonotype was counted ten times or more. This chain links TRBV5-1 with TRBJ1-2; D may be TRBD1 (6 bases). V lost 0 bases to trimming and J lost 10 bases, with 16 bases between them. CDR1 and CDR2 (germline): SGHRS, YFSETQ. This CDR3 comprises 14 residues. The CDR3 loop reads CASSLDGTYGTYTF. CDR3 in DNA: TGCGCCAGCAGCTTGGATGGGACATATGGAACCTACACCTTC.